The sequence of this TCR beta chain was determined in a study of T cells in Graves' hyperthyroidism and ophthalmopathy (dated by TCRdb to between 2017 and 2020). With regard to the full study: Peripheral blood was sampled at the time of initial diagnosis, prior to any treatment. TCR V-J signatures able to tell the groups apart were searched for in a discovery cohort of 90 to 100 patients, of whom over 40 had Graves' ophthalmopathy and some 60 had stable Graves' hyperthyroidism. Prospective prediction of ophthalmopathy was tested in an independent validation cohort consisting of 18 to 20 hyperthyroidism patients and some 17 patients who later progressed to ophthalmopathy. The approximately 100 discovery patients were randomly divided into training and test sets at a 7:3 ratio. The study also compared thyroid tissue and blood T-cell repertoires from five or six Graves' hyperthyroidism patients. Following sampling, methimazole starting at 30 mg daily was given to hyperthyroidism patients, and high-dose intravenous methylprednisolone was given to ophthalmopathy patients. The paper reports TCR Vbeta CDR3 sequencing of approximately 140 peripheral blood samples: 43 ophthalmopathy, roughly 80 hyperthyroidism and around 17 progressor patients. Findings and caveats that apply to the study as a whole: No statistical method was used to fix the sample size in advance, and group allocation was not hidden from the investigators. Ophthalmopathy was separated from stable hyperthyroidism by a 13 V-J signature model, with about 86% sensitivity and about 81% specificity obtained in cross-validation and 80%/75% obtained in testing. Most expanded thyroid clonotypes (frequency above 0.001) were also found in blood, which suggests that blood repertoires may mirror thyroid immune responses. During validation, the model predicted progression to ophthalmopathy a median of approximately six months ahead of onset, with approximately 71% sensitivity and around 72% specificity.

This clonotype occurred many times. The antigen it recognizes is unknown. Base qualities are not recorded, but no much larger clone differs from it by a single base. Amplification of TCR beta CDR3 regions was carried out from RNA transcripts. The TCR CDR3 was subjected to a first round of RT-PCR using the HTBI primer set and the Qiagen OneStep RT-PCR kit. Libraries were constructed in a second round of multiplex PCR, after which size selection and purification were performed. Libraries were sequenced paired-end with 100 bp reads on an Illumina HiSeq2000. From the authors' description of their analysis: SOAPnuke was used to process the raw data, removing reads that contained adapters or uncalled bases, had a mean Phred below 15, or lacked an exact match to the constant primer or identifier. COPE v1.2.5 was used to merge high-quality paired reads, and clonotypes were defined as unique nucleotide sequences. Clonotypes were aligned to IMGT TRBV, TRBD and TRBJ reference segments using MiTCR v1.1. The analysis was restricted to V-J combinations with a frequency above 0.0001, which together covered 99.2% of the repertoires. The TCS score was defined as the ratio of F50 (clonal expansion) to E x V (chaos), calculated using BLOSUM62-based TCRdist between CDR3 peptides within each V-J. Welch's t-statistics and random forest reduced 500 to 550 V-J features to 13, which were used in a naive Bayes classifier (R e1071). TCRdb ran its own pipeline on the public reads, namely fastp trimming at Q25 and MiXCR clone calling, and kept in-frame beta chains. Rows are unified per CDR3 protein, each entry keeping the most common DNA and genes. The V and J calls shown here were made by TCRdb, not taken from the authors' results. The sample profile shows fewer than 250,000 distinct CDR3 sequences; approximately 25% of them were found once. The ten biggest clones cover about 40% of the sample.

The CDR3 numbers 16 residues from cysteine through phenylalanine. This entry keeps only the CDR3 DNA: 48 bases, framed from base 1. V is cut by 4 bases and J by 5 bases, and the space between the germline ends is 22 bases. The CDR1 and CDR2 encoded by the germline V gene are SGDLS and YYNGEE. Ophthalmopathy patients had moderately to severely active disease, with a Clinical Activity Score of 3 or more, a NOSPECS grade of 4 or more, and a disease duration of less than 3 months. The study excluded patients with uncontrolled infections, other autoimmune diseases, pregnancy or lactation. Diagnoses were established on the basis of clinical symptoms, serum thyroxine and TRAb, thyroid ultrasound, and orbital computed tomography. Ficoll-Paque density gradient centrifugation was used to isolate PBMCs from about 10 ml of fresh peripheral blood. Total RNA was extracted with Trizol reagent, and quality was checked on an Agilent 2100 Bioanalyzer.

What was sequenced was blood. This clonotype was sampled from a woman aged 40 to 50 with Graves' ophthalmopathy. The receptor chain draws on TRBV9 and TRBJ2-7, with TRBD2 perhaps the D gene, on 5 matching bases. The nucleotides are TGTGCCAGCAGCCCCAGGCCCGGCGGAGGCGGCGACGAGCAGTACTTC. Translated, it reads CASSPRPGGGGDEQYF.